This TCR beta chain was identified in a study of shared clonotypes between healthy human individuals. Profiled with immunoSEQ multiplex PCR; TCRdb holds only in-frame clones, not every one. The sample has under 700,000 clones; roughly 95% are singletons. Selected positively for CCR7 and CD45RO-negative, naive CD8 cells excluded terminally differentiated effector memory CD45RA+ cells. Those who donated were healthy HIV-negative adults, with no recent acute infections or vaccinations reported. The sequence was obtained from a woman in her twenties or thirties in good health. Sequencing was carried out using naive CD8+ T cells sorted from blood.

DNA of the CDR3: TGTGCCGCGGGGGGTAGCAATCAGCCCCAGCATTTT. Translated: CAAGGSNQPQHF. The gene calls are TRBV27 and TRBJ1-5, with a tentative D call TRBD1 (5 bases). Germline V CDR1 and CDR2: MNHEY, SMNVEV (reference sequence). This CDR3 has 12 residues. V lost 11 bases, J lost 0 bases, and 8 bases lay in between.